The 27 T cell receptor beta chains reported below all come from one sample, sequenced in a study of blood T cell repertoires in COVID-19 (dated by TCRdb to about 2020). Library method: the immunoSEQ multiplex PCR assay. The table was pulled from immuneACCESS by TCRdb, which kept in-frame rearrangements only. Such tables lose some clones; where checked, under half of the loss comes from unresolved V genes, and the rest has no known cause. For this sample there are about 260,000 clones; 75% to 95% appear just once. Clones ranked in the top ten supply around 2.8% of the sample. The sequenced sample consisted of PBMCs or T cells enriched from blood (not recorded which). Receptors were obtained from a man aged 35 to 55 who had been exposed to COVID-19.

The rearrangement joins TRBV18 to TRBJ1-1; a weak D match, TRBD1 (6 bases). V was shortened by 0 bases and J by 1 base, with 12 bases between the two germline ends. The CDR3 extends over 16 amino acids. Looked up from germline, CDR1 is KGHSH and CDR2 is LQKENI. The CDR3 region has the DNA TGTGCCAGCTCACCACCCGATTTACAGGGGAACACTGAAGCTTTCTTT. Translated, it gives CASSPPDLQGNTEAFF.

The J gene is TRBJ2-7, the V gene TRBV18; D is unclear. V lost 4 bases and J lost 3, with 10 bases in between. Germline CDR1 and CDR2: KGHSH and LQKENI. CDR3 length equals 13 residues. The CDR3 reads CASSRGSDYEQYF. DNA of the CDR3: TGTGCCAGCTCACGCGGCAGCGACTACGAGCAGTACTTC.

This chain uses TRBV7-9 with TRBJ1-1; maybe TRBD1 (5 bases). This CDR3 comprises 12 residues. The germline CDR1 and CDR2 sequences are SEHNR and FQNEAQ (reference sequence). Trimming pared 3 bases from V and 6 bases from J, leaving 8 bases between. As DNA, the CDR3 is TGTGCCAGCAGCTTGGGGCGGTCTGAAGCTTTCTTT. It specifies CASSLGRSEAFF.

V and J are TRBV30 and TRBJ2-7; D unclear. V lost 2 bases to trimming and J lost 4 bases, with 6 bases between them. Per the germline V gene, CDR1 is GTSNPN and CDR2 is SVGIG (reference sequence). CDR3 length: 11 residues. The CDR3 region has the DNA TGTGCCTGGAGTAGAACTTACGAGCAGTACTTC. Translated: CAWSRTYEQYF.

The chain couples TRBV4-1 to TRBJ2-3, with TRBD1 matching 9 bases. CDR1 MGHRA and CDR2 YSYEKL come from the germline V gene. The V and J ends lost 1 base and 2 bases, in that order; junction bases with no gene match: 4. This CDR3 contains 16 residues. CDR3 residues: CASSQVRTGATDTQYF. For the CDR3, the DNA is TGCGCCAGCAGCCAAGTCAGGACAGGGGCCACAGATACGCAGTATTTT.

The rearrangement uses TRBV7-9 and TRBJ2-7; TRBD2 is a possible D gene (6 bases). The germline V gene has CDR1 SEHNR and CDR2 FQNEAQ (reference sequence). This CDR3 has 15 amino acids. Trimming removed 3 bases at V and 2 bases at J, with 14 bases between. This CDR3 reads CASSLAGGATYEQYF. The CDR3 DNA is TGTGCCAGCAGCTTGGCGGGCGGGGCCACCTACGAGCAGTACTTC.

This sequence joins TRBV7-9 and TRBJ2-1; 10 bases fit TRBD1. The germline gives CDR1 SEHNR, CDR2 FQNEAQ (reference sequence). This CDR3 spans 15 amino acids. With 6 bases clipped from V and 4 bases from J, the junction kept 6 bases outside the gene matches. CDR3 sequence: CASRSGQGVYNEQFF. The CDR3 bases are TGTGCCAGCAGGAGTGGACAGGGGGTATACAATGAGCAGTTCTTC.

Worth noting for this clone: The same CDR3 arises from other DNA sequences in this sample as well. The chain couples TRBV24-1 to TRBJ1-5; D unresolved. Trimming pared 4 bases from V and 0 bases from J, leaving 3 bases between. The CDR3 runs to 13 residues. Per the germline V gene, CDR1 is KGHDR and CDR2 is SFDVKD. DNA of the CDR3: TGTGCCACCAGTGACTTTAGCAATCAGCCCCAGCATTTT. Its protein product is CATSDFSNQPQHF.

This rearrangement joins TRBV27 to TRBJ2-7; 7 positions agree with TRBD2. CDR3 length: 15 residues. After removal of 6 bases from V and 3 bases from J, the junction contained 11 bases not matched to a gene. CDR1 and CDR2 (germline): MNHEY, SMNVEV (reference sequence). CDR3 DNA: TGTGCCAGCAGCCTATTGGGCGGGAGTCTCTACGAGCAGTACTTC. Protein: CASSLLGGSLYEQYF.

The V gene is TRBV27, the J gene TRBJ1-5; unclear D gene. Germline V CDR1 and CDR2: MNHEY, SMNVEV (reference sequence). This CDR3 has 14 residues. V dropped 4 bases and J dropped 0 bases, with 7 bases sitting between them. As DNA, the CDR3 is TGTGCCAGCAGTTACGGAGCTAGCAATCAGCCCCAGCATTTT. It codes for CASSYGASNQPQHF.

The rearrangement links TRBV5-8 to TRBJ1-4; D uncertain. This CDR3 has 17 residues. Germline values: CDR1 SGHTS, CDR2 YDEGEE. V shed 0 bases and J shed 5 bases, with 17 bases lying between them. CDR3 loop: CASSLEFGAVENEKLFF. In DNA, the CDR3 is TGTGCCAGCAGCTTGGAGTTTGGTGCGGTGGAAAATGAAAAACTGTTTTTT.

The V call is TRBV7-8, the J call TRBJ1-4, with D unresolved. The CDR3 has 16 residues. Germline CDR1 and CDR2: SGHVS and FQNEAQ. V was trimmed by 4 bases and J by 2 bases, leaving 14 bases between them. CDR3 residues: CASSSSGRRTNEKLFF. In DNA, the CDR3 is TGTGCCAGCAGCTCAAGTGGACGGAGGACTAATGAAAAACTGTTTTTT.

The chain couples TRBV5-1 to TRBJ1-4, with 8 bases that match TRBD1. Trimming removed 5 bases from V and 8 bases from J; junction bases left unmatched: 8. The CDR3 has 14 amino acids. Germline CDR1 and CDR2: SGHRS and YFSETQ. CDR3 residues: CASREDRGHEKLFF. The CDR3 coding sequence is TGCGCCAGCAGGGAAGACAGGGGTCACGAAAAACTGTTTTTT.

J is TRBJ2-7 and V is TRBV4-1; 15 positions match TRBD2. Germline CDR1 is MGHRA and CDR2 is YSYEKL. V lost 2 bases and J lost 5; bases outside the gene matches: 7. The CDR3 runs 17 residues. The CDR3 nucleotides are TGCGCCAGCAGCCAACCCTGGACTAGCGGGAGGGCCCACGAGCAGTACTTC. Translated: CASSQPWTSGRAHEQYF.

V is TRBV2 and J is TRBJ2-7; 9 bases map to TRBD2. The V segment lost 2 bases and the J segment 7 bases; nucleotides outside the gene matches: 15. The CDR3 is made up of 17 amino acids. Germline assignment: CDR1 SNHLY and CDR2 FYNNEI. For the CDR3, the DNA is TGTGCCAGCAGTGAACGGGTAGCGGGAGTGCGCCGCTTAGAGCAGTACTTC. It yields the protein CASSERVAGVRRLEQYF.

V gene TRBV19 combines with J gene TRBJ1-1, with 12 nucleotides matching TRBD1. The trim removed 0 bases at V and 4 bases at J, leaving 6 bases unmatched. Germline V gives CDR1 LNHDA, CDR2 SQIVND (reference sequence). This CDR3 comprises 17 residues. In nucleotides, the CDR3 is TGTGCCAGTAGTATAGAGAGTGGGACAGGGGGCGCCACTGAAGCTTTCTTT. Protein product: CASSIESGTGGATEAFF.

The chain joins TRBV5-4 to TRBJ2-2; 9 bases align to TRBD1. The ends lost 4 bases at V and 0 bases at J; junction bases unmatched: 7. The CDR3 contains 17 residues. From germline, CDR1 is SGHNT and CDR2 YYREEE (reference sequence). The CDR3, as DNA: TGTGCCAGCAGCCCGGGACAGGGAGTATCGAACACCGGGGAGCTGTTTTTT. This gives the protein CASSPGQGVSNTGELFF.

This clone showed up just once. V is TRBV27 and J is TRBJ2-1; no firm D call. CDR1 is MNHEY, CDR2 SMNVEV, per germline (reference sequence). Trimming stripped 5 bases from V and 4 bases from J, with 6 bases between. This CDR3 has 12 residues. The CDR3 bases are TGTGCCAGCAGTCCCCAATACAATGAGCAGTTCTTC. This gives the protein CASSPQYNEQFF.

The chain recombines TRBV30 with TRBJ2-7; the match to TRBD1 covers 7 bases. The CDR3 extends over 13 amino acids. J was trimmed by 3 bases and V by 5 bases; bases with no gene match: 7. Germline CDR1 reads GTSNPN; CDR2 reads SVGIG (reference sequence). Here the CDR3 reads CAWEQGRGYEQYF. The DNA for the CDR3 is TGTGCCTGGGAACAGGGGAGAGGCTACGAGCAGTACTTC.

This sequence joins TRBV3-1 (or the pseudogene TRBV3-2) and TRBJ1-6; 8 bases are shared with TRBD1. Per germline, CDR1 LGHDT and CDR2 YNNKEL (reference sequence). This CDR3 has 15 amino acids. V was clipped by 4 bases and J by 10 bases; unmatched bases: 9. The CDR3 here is CASSPGGQVGSPLHF. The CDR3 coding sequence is TGTGCCAGCAGCCCGGGGGGACAGGTAGGGTCACCCCTCCACTTT.

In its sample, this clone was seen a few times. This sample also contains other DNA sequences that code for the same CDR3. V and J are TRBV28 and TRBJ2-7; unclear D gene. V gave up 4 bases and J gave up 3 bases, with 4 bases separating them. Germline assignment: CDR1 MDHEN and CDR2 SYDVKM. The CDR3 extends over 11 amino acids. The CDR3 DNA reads TGTGCCAGCAGTTCCCTCTACGAGCAGTACTTC. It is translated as CASSSLYEQYF.

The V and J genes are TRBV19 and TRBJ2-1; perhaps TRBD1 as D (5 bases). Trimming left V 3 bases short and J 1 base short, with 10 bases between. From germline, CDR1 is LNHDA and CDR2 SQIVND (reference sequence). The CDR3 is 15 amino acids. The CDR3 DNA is TGTGCCAGTAGTATTCCAGGGCAGTCCTACAATGAGCAGTTCTTC. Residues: CASSIPGQSYNEQFF.

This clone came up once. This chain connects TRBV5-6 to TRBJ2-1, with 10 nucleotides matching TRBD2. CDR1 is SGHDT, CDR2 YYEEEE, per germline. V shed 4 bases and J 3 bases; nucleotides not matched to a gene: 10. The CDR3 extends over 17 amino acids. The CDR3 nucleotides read TGTGCCAGCAGCCCCGAACCTAGCGGGAGAGGCTACAATGAGCAGTTCTTC. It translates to CASSPEPSGRGYNEQFF.

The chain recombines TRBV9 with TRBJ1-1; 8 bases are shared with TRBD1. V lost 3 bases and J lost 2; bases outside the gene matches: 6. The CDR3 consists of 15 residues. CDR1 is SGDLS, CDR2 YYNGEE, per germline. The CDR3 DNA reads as TGTGCCAGCAGCGACTCGGGACAGGAAAACACTGAAGCTTTCTTT. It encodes CASSDSGQENTEAFF.

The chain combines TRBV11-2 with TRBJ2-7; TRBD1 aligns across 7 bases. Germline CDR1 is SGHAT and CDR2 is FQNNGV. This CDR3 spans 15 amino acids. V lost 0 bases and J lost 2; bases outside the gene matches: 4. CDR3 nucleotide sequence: TGTGCCAGCAGCTTAGAGGACAGGACCACCTACGAGCAGTACTTC. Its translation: CASSLEDRTTYEQYF.

CDR3 sequence (DNA): TGTGCCAGCAGTGAAAACAGACAGGCCTCTGAAGCTTTCTTT. Amino acids: CASSENRQASEAFF. The chain couples TRBV6-1 to TRBJ1-1, with D possibly being TRBD1 (6 bases). V shed 2 bases and J shed 6 bases, with 13 bases lying between them. The CDR3 is 14 amino acids. Germline CDR1 reads MNHNS; CDR2 reads SASEGT.

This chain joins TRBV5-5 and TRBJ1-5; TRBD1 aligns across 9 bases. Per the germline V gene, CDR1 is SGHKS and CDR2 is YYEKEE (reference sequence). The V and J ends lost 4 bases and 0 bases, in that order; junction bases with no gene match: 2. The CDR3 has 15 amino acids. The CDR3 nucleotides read TGTGCCAGCAGCGCGACAGGGGGTAGCAATCAGCCCCAGCATTTT. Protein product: CASSATGGSNQPQHF.